The rows below give T cell receptor beta chains drawn from one sample of a study of identical twins. TCRdb analysed the 5' RACE reads with MiXCR anew, one entry per CDR3 protein. Among 400,000 to 550,000 distinct CDR3 sequences listed, 20% to 25% were seen once. The same data also went into a second study, on T cells expressing NK-cell markers.

What was sequenced was CD4+ T cells sorted from blood. Every receptor here comes from a woman younger than 30 in good health. Each CDR3 is given with its conserved first and last residue. The D gene is left open where the match is weak. Clone size is given for some rows only: seen once, a few or many times, or a class if the clone is expanded.

v_gene	j_gene	abundance	d_gene	CDR3nt	CDR3aa
TRBV5-1	TRBJ1-6	-	TRBD1	TGCGCCAGCAGCCTCGAAGCCCGGACAGGGGGTAATTCACCCCTCCACTTT	CASSLEARTGGNSPLHF
TRBV28	TRBJ2-1	-	-	TGTGCCAGCATTCGGGACACCTACAATGAGCAGTTCTTC	CASIRDTYNEQFF
TRBV6-1	TRBJ2-7	-	TRBD2	TGTGCCAGCAAGAGGACTAGCGGGACCTCTACCTACGAGCAGTACTTC	CASKRTSGTSTYEQYF
TRBV20-1	TRBJ2-3	few	TRBD1	TGCAGTGCTGGGACAGGGGCCACAGATACGCAGTATTTT	CSAGTGATDTQYF
TRBV6-6	TRBJ2-7	few	-	TGTGCCAGCAGTTACCAGGGAGTTTACGAGCAGTACTTC	CASSYQGVYEQYF
TRBV5-1	TRBJ2-1	few	-	TGCGCCAGCAGCTTCATTGCGGGGATAAACAATGAGCAGTTCTTC	CASSFIAGINNEQFF
TRBV5-1	TRBJ2-1	-	TRBD2	TGCGCCAGCGCGGGGGGATACAATGAGCAGTTCTTC	CASAGGYNEQFF
TRBV5-6	TRBJ2-7	-	TRBD2	TGTGCCAGCAGCAGGCGACTAGCGGCCACGATCTACGAGCAGTACTTC	CASSRRLAATIYEQYF
TRBV20-1	TRBJ2-7	-	TRBD2	TGCAGTGCCTCGCGGACTAGCTTTCTCTACGAGCAGTACTTC	CSASRTSFLYEQYF
TRBV6-2/TRBV6-3	TRBJ2-7	few	TRBD2	TGTGCCAGCAGTTACTCCCTAGCGGGATCCTACGAGCAGTACTTC	CASSYSLAGSYEQYF
TRBV5-1	TRBJ1-4	-	-	TGCGCCAGCAGCTTGGCGAGGGGTGGTGAAAAACTGTTTTTT	CASSLARGGEKLFF
TRBV10-3	TRBJ2-3	-	TRBD2	TGTGCCATCAGTCCTTCCAGCGGGGCCGGATCACTGGATACGCAGTATTTT	CAISPSSGAGSLDTQYF
TRBV9	TRBJ2-2	many	TRBD2	TGTGCCAGCAGCACTAGGACTAGCGTGAACACCGGGGAGCTGTTTTTT	CASSTRTSVNTGELFF
TRBV12-3/TRBV12-4	TRBJ1-2	few	TRBD1	TGTGCCAGCAGTTTATTAAGTGGGACAGGGGAAGGTGGCTACACCTTC	CASSLLSGTGEGGYTF
TRBV9	TRBJ2-5	few	-	TGTGCCAGCAGCGTAGGGTCTTACCAAGAGACCCAGTACTTC	CASSVGSYQETQYF
TRBV18	TRBJ2-1	-	-	TGTGCCAGCTCACCACCGGACTACACTAATGAGCAGTTCTTC	CASSPPDYTNEQFF
TRBV20-1	TRBJ2-4	-	TRBD2	TGCAGTGCCCCCCGGACTAGCGGGGGTTTAGCCAAAAACATTCAGTACTTC	CSAPRTSGGLAKNIQYF
TRBV5-1	TRBJ2-7	-	-	TGCGCCAGCAGTGCGTCGGGCTACGAGCAGTACTTC	CASSASGYEQYF
TRBV29-1	TRBJ1-2	-	-	TGCAGCGTGACCCCCCTGGACGTCAACTATGGCTACACCTTC	CSVTPLDVNYGYTF
TRBV20-1	TRBJ2-2	few	-	TGCAGTGCTAGGGCCAGGGGGGACACCGGGGAGCTGTTTTTT	CSARARGDTGELFF
TRBV27	TRBJ2-2	-	TRBD2	TGTGCCAGCGCCTCTTCAGCGGGAGGTACCGGGGAGCTGTTTTTT	CASASSAGGTGELFF
TRBV27	TRBJ1-5	many	-	TGTGCCAGCAGGGGGGCGGGTCAGCCCCAGCATTTT	CASRGAGQPQHF
TRBV7-2	TRBJ1-6	-	-	TGTGCCAGCAGCCAAACAGGGACCTGGGGTTCACCCCTCCACTTT	CASSQTGTWGSPLHF
TRBV27	TRBJ2-7	few	-	TGTGCCAGCAGGGAGGGGTACGAGCAGTACTTC	CASREGYEQYF
TRBV6-1	TRBJ1-5	-	-	TGTGCCAGCAGCCAGCACCCCGCGAGCCAGCCCCAGCATTTT	CASSQHPASQPQHF
TRBV5-1	TRBJ2-2	many	TRBD1	TGCGCCAGCAGCTTGGGACAGGGATCCACCGGGGAGCTGTTTTTT	CASSLGQGSTGELFF
TRBV7-2	TRBJ2-1	few	TRBD2	TGTGCCAGCAGCTTAGTTCCTAGCGGGTTCTACAATGAGCAGTTCTTC	CASSLVPSGFYNEQFF
TRBV5-8	TRBJ2-7	-	-	TGTGCCAGCAGCTTGACACCCTACGAGCAGTACTTC	CASSLTPYEQYF
TRBV5-1	TRBJ2-7	few	TRBD1	TGCGCCAGCAGCTTTAATGGTGGGGGACAGGGGGCATACGAGCAGTACTTC	CASSFNGGGQGAYEQYF
TRBV20-1	TRBJ2-1	few	TRBD2	TGCAGTGCTAGAGTAGTAGCGGGAGGGAATGAGCAGTTCTTC	CSARVVAGGNEQFF
TRBV7-8	TRBJ1-1	-	-	TGTGCCAGCAGCTTAAACAGTATGAACACTGAAGCTTTCTTT	CASSLNSMNTEAFF
TRBV15	TRBJ2-1	few	TRBD2	TGTGCCACCAGCAGAGGCGGGAGTTCCTACAATGAGCAGTTCTTC	CATSRGGSSYNEQFF
TRBV20-1	TRBJ1-6	few	-	TGCAGTGCTAGTAGCAGGGGTAACAATTCACCCCTCCACTTT	CSASSRGNNSPLHF
TRBV5-1	TRBJ2-1	few	-	TGCGCCAGCAGCTCCTCCCCCGAGCGGGACAATGAGCAGTTCTTC	CASSSSPERDNEQFF
TRBV6-1	TRBJ2-7	-	-	TGTGCCAGCAGCTTCGGTAGTCCCGTTACCTACGAGCAGTACTTC	CASSFGSPVTYEQYF
TRBV12-3/TRBV12-4	TRBJ2-5	few	-	TGTGCCAGCAGTTCCCAGAGTGGAGAGACCCAGTACTTC	CASSSQSGETQYF
TRBV25-1	TRBJ2-5	-	-	TGTGCCAGCAGTTTGAGGTCGGGGGAGACCCAGTACTTC	CASSLRSGETQYF